The 27 T cell receptor beta chains presented below share a single source sample, sequenced in a study of beta chain features in type 1 diabetes. Reverse transcribing all isolated RNA meant expressed TCRB transcripts were sequenced. Profiling relied on immunoSEQ multiplex PCR, and the TCRdb table lists in-frame clones only, not all of them. Counted here are over 65,000 clones, around 32% occurring once; the ten biggest clones make up about 0.5%. Sequencing used stem cell memory CD4+ T cells from blood. All receptors derive from a woman aged 18-29 years in good health.

The sample holds a few counts of this clone. In DNA form, the CDR3 reads TGTGCCAGCAGCAAAAGGAAGATAGCGGGGGGCACCAATGAGCAGTTCTTC. Encoded protein: CASSKRKIAGGTNEQFF. This rearrangement joins TRBV21-1 to TRBJ2-1; TRBD2 is the table's D call and was not checked against the DNA. TRBV21-1 is assigned pseudogene status. The CDR3 consists of 17 residues.

This clone was seen only a few times. The chain couples TRBV18 to TRBJ1-1; D is unresolved. Trimming took 1 base from V and 6 from J, leaving 12 bases between them. The CDR3 has 14 amino acids. Germline V lookup: CDR1 KGHSH, CDR2 LQKENI. CDR3 protein: CASSPLEARAEAFF. CDR3 coding DNA: TGTGCCAGCTCACCACTGGAGGCCCGAGCTGAAGCTTTCTTT. The full variable domain, completed using reference TRBV18 and TRBJ1-1, is NAGVMQNPRHLVRRRGQEARLRCSPMKGHSHVYWYRQLPEEGLKFMVYLQKENIIDESGMPKERFSAEFPKEGPSILRIQQVVRGDSAAYFCASSPLEARAEAFFGQGTRLTVV.

The chain couples TRBV18 to TRBJ1-5, with D unresolved. V lost 6 bases and J lost 4, with 13 bases in between. The CDR3 runs to 14 residues. Germline lookup yields CDR1 KGHSH and CDR2 LQKENI. The CDR3 loop reads CASSQEEGNQPQHF. The CDR3 region has the DNA TGTGCCAGCTCCCAAGAGGAGGGTAATCAGCCCCAGCATTTT.

The rearrangement links TRBV7-2 to TRBJ2-5; 13 bases match TRBD2. J was trimmed by 5 bases and V by 5 bases; bases with no gene match: 11. This CDR3 is built from 17 residues. CDR1 and CDR2 (germline): SGHTA, FQGNSA. The CDR3: CASSPRTSGGPGETQYF. For the CDR3, the DNA is TGTGCCAGCAGCCCACGGACTAGCGGGGGCCCGGGGGAGACCCAGTACTTC.

The gene calls are TRBV7-9 and TRBJ1-1; 7 bases fit TRBD1. This CDR3 comprises 15 residues. Unmatched junction bases numbered 3, after V lost 1 base and J lost 1 base. Germline assignment: CDR1 SEHNR and CDR2 FQNEAQ (reference sequence). CDR3 sequence: CASSLGRDRNTEAFF. DNA of the CDR3: TGTGCCAGCAGCTTAGGCCGGGACAGGAACACTGAAGCTTTCTTT.

V is TRBV5-5 and J is TRBJ1-6; TRBD1 might be the D (5 bases). The CDR3 contains 16 residues. Germline CDR1 and CDR2: SGHKS and YYEKEE (reference sequence). V lost 0 bases and J 6 bases, leaving 13 bases between the germline ends. The CDR3: CASSLVGGSGNSPLHF. The CDR3 DNA follows: TGTGCCAGCAGCTTGGTGGGGGGGAGCGGTAATTCACCCCTCCACTTT.

This chain uses TRBV7-2 with TRBJ2-7, with 7 bases aligning to TRBD2. Per germline, CDR1 SGHTA and CDR2 FQGNSA. CDR3 length equals 16 residues. The ends lost 4 bases at V and 5 bases at J; junction bases unmatched: 14. CDR3 protein: CASSSSGGGVGNEQYF. The CDR3 DNA follows: TGTGCCAGCAGCTCCTCAGGCGGGGGAGTGGGAAACGAGCAGTACTTC.

This clone was seen more than once but under ten times. This chain connects TRBV11-2 to TRBJ2-1, with TRBD1 matching over 7 bases. Trimming at V came to 2 bases and at J to 7 bases, leaving 8 bases not matched to a gene. The length of the CDR3 is 15 residues. Germline V gene sequence: CDR1 SGHAT, CDR2 FQNNGV. The DNA for the CDR3 is TGTGCCAGCAGCTTAACTCTACAGGGGTGGAATGAGCAGTTCTTC. Translation: CASSLTLQGWNEQFF.

The chain recombines TRBV19 with TRBJ1-2; D is ambiguous. V shed 4 bases and J shed 8 bases, with 20 bases lying between them. The CDR3 spans 15 residues. CDR1 is LNHDA, CDR2 SQIVND, per germline (reference sequence). The CDR3 nucleotides read TGTGCCAGTAGTACCCCGCCGGCAGGCCTCAGGGGCTACACCTTC. Its protein product is CASSTPPAGLRGYTF. The entire variable domain, with the rest obtained from reference TRBV19 and TRBJ1-2, is as follows: DGGITQSPKYLFRKEGQNVTLSCEQNLNHDAMYWYRQDPGQGLRLIYYSQIVNDFQKGDIAEGYSVSREKKESFPLTVTSAQKNPTAFYLCASSTPPAGLRGYTFGSGTRLTVV.

This clone was seen at least ten times. This chain uses TRBV5-4 with TRBJ2-6; unclear D gene. Germline CDR1 reads SGHNT; CDR2 reads YYREEE (reference sequence). V lost 1 base, J lost 0 bases, and 5 bases lay in between. The CDR3 sequence is 15 residues long. The CDR3: CASSLIGSGANVLTF. DNA of the CDR3: TGTGCCAGCAGCTTGATCGGCTCTGGGGCCAACGTCCTGACTTTC.

The CDR3 nucleotides are TGTGCCAGCAGCCCAAGCGCCCGGATATGGTCAGATACGCAGTATTTT. Protein sequence: CASSPSARIWSDTQYF. J is TRBJ2-3 and V is TRBV7-6; the D is unclear. The V gene's germline CDR1 is SGHVS and CDR2 FNYEAQ. The CDR3 spans 16 residues. The V gene lost 5 bases and the J gene lost 4 bases, with 19 bases spanning the gap.

Here the CDR3 reads CASRGLGGFSYNEQFF. The CDR3 bases are TGTGCCAGCAGGGGATTGGGCGGGTTCTCCTACAATGAGCAGTTCTTC. The genes are TRBV5-4 and TRBJ2-1, with D possibly TRBD2 on 5 matching bases. CDR3 size: 16 residues. V gave up 5 bases and J gave up 0 bases, with 15 bases separating them. Per the germline V gene, CDR1 is SGHNT and CDR2 is YYREEE (reference sequence).

This clone turned up a few times. This rearrangement joins TRBV7-2 to TRBJ2-5; D unresolved. The V gene's germline CDR1 is SGHTA and CDR2 FQGNSA. Trimming pared 7 bases from V and 0 bases from J, leaving 9 bases between. CDR3 length: 13 residues. Here the CDR3 reads CASTRGYQETQYF. CDR3 nucleotide sequence: TGTGCCAGCACCCGAGGTTACCAAGAGACCCAGTACTTC.

The chain links TRBV2 to TRBJ2-1; 7 nucleotides align to TRBD2. From germline, CDR1 is SNHLY and CDR2 FYNNEI. Germline trimming cut 10 bases from V and 0 bases from J; bases unmatched to any gene: 6. The length of the CDR3 is 14 residues. The CDR3 DNA is TGTGCCACCGGGGGGTCAGCCTCCTACAATGAGCAGTTCTTC. Protein sequence: CATGGSASYNEQFF.

In its sample, this clone was seen a few times. The rearrangement uses TRBV30 and TRBJ1-2; D possibly corresponds to TRBD1 (6 bases). The CDR3 extends over 12 amino acids. Between the trimmed V and J ends, which lost 4 bases and 2 bases, there was a span of 8 bases. Germline V gives CDR1 GTSNPN, CDR2 SVGIG (reference sequence). CDR3 bases: TGTGCCTGGACAGGGGCGAACTATGGCTACACCTTC. Protein: CAWTGANYGYTF. Filled out from reference TRBV30 and TRBJ1-2, the complete variable domain reads SQTIHQWPATLVQPVGSPLSLECTVEGTSNPNLYWYRQAAGRGLQLLFYSVGIGQISSEVPQNLSASRPQDRQFILSSKKLLLSDSGFYLCAWTGANYGYTFGSGTRLTVV.

The chain joins TRBV11-3 to TRBJ2-1; weak D call: TRBD1 (6 bases). Germline-derived CDR1 and CDR2 are SGHNT and YENEEA. V was pared by 0 bases and J by 7 bases, with 13 bases between. There are 15 residues in the CDR3. The CDR3 sequence: CASSLESQQGNEQFF. The CDR3 DNA reads TGTGCCAGCAGCTTAGAGTCTCAGCAGGGGAATGAGCAGTTCTTC.

V and J are TRBV5-8 and TRBJ1-4; the D gene is possibly TRBD1 (6 bases). The V gene's germline CDR1 is SGHTS and CDR2 YDEGEE. CDR3 size: 14 residues. V was trimmed by 6 bases and J by 8 bases, leaving 17 bases between them. For the CDR3, the DNA is TGTGCCAGCACCTTAAGGGACCAGGGGGAAAAACTGTTTTTT. Its protein is CASTLRDQGEKLFF. The complete variable domain, with remaining parts taken from reference TRBV5-8 and TRBJ1-4, reads EAGVTQSPTHLIKTRGQQATLRCSPISGHTSVYWYQQALGLGLQFLLWYDEGEERNRGNFPPRFSGRQFPNYSSELNVNALELEDSALYLCASTLRDQGEKLFFGSGTQLSVL.

This clone was observed a handful of times. The chain has TRBV7-2 and TRBJ2-5; the D is unclear. Germline V gene data show CDR1 as SGHTA and CDR2 as FQGNSA. Trimming took 4 bases from V and 2 from J, leaving 11 bases between them. CDR3 length: 14 amino acids. CDR3 nucleotides: TGTGCCAGCAGCTCAAGTCAGGTTCAAGAGACCCAGTACTTC. It encodes CASSSSQVQETQYF.

This clone was observed a few times. The chain joins TRBV4-3 to TRBJ1-3, with 11 positions matching TRBD1. Losses at the gene ends were 2 bases for V and 3 bases for J; bases not matched to a gene: 3. Germline V lookup: CDR1 LGHNA, CDR2 YSLEER. This CDR3 comprises 16 residues. The CDR3 region is CASSQRTGGRGNTIYF. CDR3 DNA: TGCGCCAGCAGCCAAAGGACAGGGGGCCGTGGAAACACCATATATTTT.

This rearrangement joins TRBV11-2 to TRBJ2-7, with D possibly being TRBD2 (6 bases). The CDR3 has 14 amino acids. CDR1 and CDR2 from the germline V gene are SGHAT and FQNNGV. V shed 3 bases and J shed 0 bases, with 9 bases lying between them. The CDR3 region has the DNA TGTGCCAGCAGCTTGGAGGGTATCTCCTACGAGCAGTACTTC. Protein sequence: CASSLEGISYEQYF.

The chain combines TRBV19 with TRBJ2-1; TRBD1 matches 9 bases. The V and J ends lost 6 bases and 6 bases, in that order; junction bases with no gene match: 9. Germline V gene sequence: CDR1 LNHDA, CDR2 SQIVND (reference sequence). This CDR3 contains 15 residues. CDR3 region: CASRPSGQGVNEQFF. The CDR3 bases are TGTGCCAGTAGACCGTCGGGACAGGGTGTCAATGAGCAGTTCTTC.

This rearrangement joins TRBV19 to TRBJ2-7; TRBD2 agrees at 11 bases. The CDR3 sequence is 18 residues long. Germline V gives CDR1 LNHDA, CDR2 SQIVND (reference sequence). The V gene end was trimmed by 1 base and the J gene end by 8 bases; junction bases not matched to a gene: 16. For the CDR3, the DNA is TGTGCCAGTAGTATAGGAGGGACCGGGACTAGCGGTATGGGGCAGCAGTACTTC. Its translation: CASSIGGTGTSGMGQQYF.

V usage is TRBV30 and J usage is TRBJ2-3; D gene ambiguous. Per the germline V gene, CDR1 is GTSNPN and CDR2 is SVGIG (reference sequence). Trimming shortened V by 0 bases and J by 0 bases, and 4 bases separated the two germline ends. CDR3 length equals 13 residues. As DNA, the CDR3 is TGTGCCTGGAGTGTCTATAGCACAGATACGCAGTATTTT. This sequence encodes CAWSVYSTDTQYF.

J is TRBJ2-2 and V is TRBV5-4, with D perhaps TRBD1 (5 bases). Trimming removed 5 bases at V and 4 bases at J, with 12 bases between. Germline assignment: CDR1 SGHNT and CDR2 YYREEE (reference sequence). CDR3 size: 14 residues. The DNA for the CDR3 is TGTGCCAGCAGATCAGGGCCTGGCACCGGGGAGCTGTTTTTT. Protein: CASRSGPGTGELFF.

The rearrangement links TRBV7-2 to TRBJ2-3; TRBD2 matches 13 bases. CDR1 and CDR2 (germline): SGHTA, FQGNSA. With 7 bases clipped from V and 4 bases from J, the junction kept 5 bases outside the gene matches. The CDR3 runs to 15 residues. DNA for the CDR3: TGTGCCAGCAATCCGGGACTAGCGGGGTCAGATACGCAGTATTTT. Its translation is CASNPGLAGSDTQYF.

This clone was observed a handful of times. The chain uses TRBV30 and TRBJ1-2; the D gene is possibly TRBD1 (5 bases). This CDR3 spans 11 amino acids. Trimming removed 3 bases from V and 8 bases from J, with 10 bases in between. The germline CDR1 and CDR2 sequences are GTSNPN and SVGIG (reference sequence). The CDR3 bases are TGTGCCTGGAGAGACACAGGCGGCTACACCTTC. Its protein is CAWRDTGGYTF.

This chain connects TRBV2 to TRBJ2-5, with D perhaps TRBD1 (6 bases). From germline, CDR1 is SNHLY and CDR2 FYNNEI. This CDR3 region has 13 residues. V dropped 5 bases and J dropped 1 base, with 8 bases sitting between them. The CDR3: CASSRDIQETQYF. The CDR3 coding sequence is TGTGCCAGCAGTCGGGACATCCAAGAGACCCAGTACTTC. Using reference TRBV2 and TRBJ2-5 for the parts outside the CDR3, the full variable domain is EPEVTQTPSHQVTQMGQEVILRCVPISNHLYFYWYRQILGQKVEFLVSFYNNEISEKSEIFDDQFSVERPDGSNFTLKIRSTKLEDSAMYFCASSRDIQETQYFGPGTRLLVL.